Below, 15 T cell receptor beta chains from the same sample are listed, as sequenced in a study of T cell clones after liver transplantation. Measured with immunoSEQ multiplex PCR; TCRdb has only the in-frame clones, and not every one. In the table there are about 100,000 clones, 80% to 85% of which are singletons. The input for sequencing was CD4+ T cells from blood, taken before liver transplant. The origin of the receptors is a human donor who received a liver transplant.

V is TRBV6-5 and J is TRBJ1-3; D is possibly TRBD1 (6 bases). Germline V lookup: CDR1 MNHEY, CDR2 SVGAGI. The V and J ends lost 6 bases and 3 bases respectively, with 12 bases between them. The CDR3 has 14 residues. The CDR3 region has the DNA TGTGCCAGCAGGGCCGGGGGCGGTGGAAACACCATATATTTT. As protein: CASRAGGGGNTIYF.

This clone was observed once. This chain links TRBV7-3 with TRBJ2-7; 9 nucleotides line up with TRBD1. Unmatched junction bases numbered 4, after V lost 1 base and J lost 3 bases. The CDR3 is 15 residues long. Per the germline V gene, CDR1 is SGHTA and CDR2 is FQGTGA. CDR3: CASSLSGQGLYEQYF. As DNA, the CDR3 is TGTGCCAGCAGCTTAAGTGGACAGGGGCTCTACGAGCAGTACTTC. The full variable domain, rest sourced from reference TRBV7-3 and TRBJ2-7, is GAGVSQTPSNKVTEKGKYVELRCDPISGHTALYWYRQSLGQGPEFLIYFQGTGAADDSGLPNDRFFAVRPEGSVSTLKIQRTERGDSAVYLCASSLSGQGLYEQYFGPGTRLTVT.

The genes are TRBV19 and TRBJ2-1, with TRBD1 identical over 8 bases. Germline CDR1 LNHDA, CDR2 SQIVND (reference sequence). After removal of 3 bases from V and 0 bases from J, the junction contained 4 bases not matched to a gene. The CDR3 loop spans 16 amino acids. CDR3 in DNA: TGTGCCAGTAGTATCTCCGGGACAGGCTCCTACAATGAGCAGTTCTTC. This gives the protein CASSISGTGSYNEQFF.

The rearrangement links TRBV21-1 to TRBJ2-1; no DNA check was done on the table's D call, TRBD2. TRBV21-1 counts as a pseudogene. The CDR3 has 15 residues. The CDR3 DNA is TGTGCCAGCAGGAACGCTAGCGGGAGTCGCGATGAGCAGTTCTTC. Protein product: CASRNASGSRDEQFF.

The V gene is TRBV14, the J gene TRBJ2-7; unclear D gene. This CDR3 contains 14 residues. V gave up 0 bases and J gave up 4 bases, with 10 bases separating them. Germline assignment: CDR1 SGHDN and CDR2 FVKESK. Here the CDR3 reads CASSQDLSGYEQYF. In DNA form, the CDR3 reads TGTGCCAGCAGCCAAGATCTTTCAGGTTACGAGCAGTACTTC.

This clone was detected a few times. The rearrangement uses TRBV30 and TRBJ1-5; perhaps TRBD1 as D (6 bases). Germline-derived CDR1 and CDR2 are GTSNPN and SVGIG (reference sequence). Trimming took off 4 bases at V and 7 bases at J, with 14 bases between the two ends. The CDR3 covers 13 residues. The CDR3 is CAWNRGGGQPQHF. In DNA, the CDR3 is TGTGCCTGGAATAGGGGGGGCGGACAGCCCCAGCATTTT.

V is TRBV6-5 and J is TRBJ1-2; 7 bases line up with TRBD1. The V gene end was trimmed by 4 bases and the J gene end by 4 bases; junction bases not matched to a gene: 6. The length of the CDR3 is 14 residues. CDR1 MNHEY and CDR2 SVGAGI come from the germline V gene. CDR3: CASSLGTGVYGYTF. The CDR3 DNA reads as TGTGCCAGCAGTTTAGGAACAGGGGTCTATGGCTACACCTTC.

DNA for the CDR3: TGTGCCAGCTCAGAGACAGCCCTCACTGAAGCTTTCTTT. It specifies CASSETALTEAFF. The rearrangement joins TRBV18 to TRBJ1-1, with a tentative D call TRBD1 (5 bases). V was cut by 5 bases and J by 4 bases, with 11 bases left in between. The germline V gene has CDR1 KGHSH and CDR2 LQKENI. CDR3 length equals 13 residues.

V is TRBV11-3 and J is TRBJ2-1; 8 nucleotides align to TRBD2. The CDR3 spans 15 residues. Per germline, CDR1 SGHNT and CDR2 YENEEA. Unmatched junction bases numbered 3, after V lost 2 bases and J lost 3 bases. The CDR3 region is CASSLTGTSYNEQFF. The CDR3 bases are TGTGCCAGCAGCTTAACCGGGACTAGCTACAATGAGCAGTTCTTC.

The chain couples TRBV7-2 to TRBJ2-3; 10 bases match TRBD2. Germline V gene data show CDR1 as SGHTA and CDR2 as FQGNSA. The CDR3 is 14 amino acids. V trimming: 5 bases; J trimming: 5 bases; junction bases outside the gene matches: 4. In nucleotides, the CDR3 is TGTGCCAGCAGCAAAGCGGGGGGGCGAGATACGCAGTATTTT. Translated, it gives CASSKAGGRDTQYF.

This chain connects TRBV15 to TRBJ2-5, with TRBD1 as a possible D gene (6 bases). Trimming took 3 bases from V and 2 from J, leaving 13 bases between them. The CDR3 contains 15 residues. Per germline, CDR1 LNHNV and CDR2 YYDKDF (reference sequence). The DNA for the CDR3 is TGTGCCACCAGCAGCCGGGACATACCGCAAGAGACCCAGTACTTC. This sequence encodes CATSSRDIPQETQYF.

The gene calls are TRBV18 and TRBJ2-7; 11 bases are shared with TRBD1. Germline trimming cut 4 bases from V and 3 bases from J; bases unmatched to any gene: 5. Germline CDR1 is KGHSH and CDR2 is LQKENI. The CDR3 covers 15 residues. The CDR3 bases are TGTGCCAGCTCACTTTGGACAGGGGGCCACTACGAGCAGTACTTC. Translating gives CASSLWTGGHYEQYF. Supplemented by reference TRBV18 and TRBJ2-7, the full variable domain reads NAGVMQNPRHLVRRRGQEARLRCSPMKGHSHVYWYRQLPEEGLKFMVYLQKENIIDESGMPKERFSAEFPKEGPSILRIQQVVRGDSAAYFCASSLWTGGHYEQYFGPGTRLTVT.

The chain combines TRBV6-5 with TRBJ2-2; TRBD1 is a possible D gene (6 bases). V was clipped by 4 bases and J by 4 bases, with 13 bases between them. The germline V gene encodes CDR1 MNHEY and CDR2 SVGAGI. The CDR3 has 15 amino acids. Written as DNA, the CDR3 is TGTGCCAGCAGTTCAGGGGCTATAGGCACCGGGGAGCTGTTTTTT. Translating it yields CASSSGAIGTGELFF.

Only one count was recorded for this clone. The rearrangement joins TRBV5-1 to TRBJ2-5; possibly TRBD1 or TRBD2 for D (6 bases each). Trimming removed 1 base from V and 5 bases from J, with 9 bases in between. Germline V gives CDR1 SGHRS, CDR2 YFSETQ. This CDR3 has 13 residues. The CDR3 coding sequence is TGCGCCAGCAGCTTGACAGGGAGGGAGACCCAGTACTTC. Translation: CASSLTGRETQYF.

This clone was detected only once. The gene calls are TRBV6-5 and TRBJ2-1, with a weak D call TRBD2 (6 bases). This CDR3 is 13 amino acids long. Per the germline V gene, CDR1 is MNHEY and CDR2 is SVGAGI. V was trimmed by 6 bases and J by 6 bases, leaving 12 bases between them. The CDR3 spells CASSKTSRNEQFF. The DNA of the CDR3 is TGTGCCAGCAGCAAGACTAGTCGCAATGAGCAGTTCTTC.